Below, 5 T cell receptor beta chains from the same sample are listed, as sequenced in a study of blood T cell repertoires in COVID-19. The data were produced by immunoSEQ multiplex PCR, yet TCRdb's version contains in-frame clones alone and is incomplete. The repertoire holds about 270,000 clones, with 86% as singletons. The specimen sequenced was peripheral blood. The receptors originated from a man aged 35 to 55 with active or convalescent COVID-19.

The chain recombines TRBV27 with TRBJ2-3; TRBD2 matches at 7 bases. V was pared by 3 bases and J by 2 bases, with 20 bases of the junction left unmatched. The CDR3 extends over 20 amino acids. Germline-derived CDR1 and CDR2 are MNHEY and SMNVEV (reference sequence). The CDR3 DNA reads as TGTGCCAGCAGTTTTTCACTACATCCCGGCCGTCGGGGGGACACAGATACGCAGTATTTT. Amino acids: CASSFSLHPGRRGDTDTQYF.

This clone turned up a few times. The chain links TRBV19 to TRBJ1-3; 7 bases are shared with TRBD1. J was trimmed by 4 bases and V by 4 bases; bases with no gene match: 4. Germline CDR1 and CDR2: LNHDA and SQIVND (reference sequence). The CDR3 loop spans 14 amino acids. The CDR3 coding sequence is TGTGCCAGTAGTAAAGGACAGGAAGGAAACACCATATATTTT. The encoded protein is CASSKGQEGNTIYF.

This chain links TRBV7-9 with TRBJ1-3, with D tentatively TRBD1 (5 bases). Trimming left V 4 bases short and J 2 bases short, with 9 bases between. Germline CDR1 is SEHNR and CDR2 is FQNEAQ (reference sequence). The length of the CDR3 is 14 residues. CDR3 bases: TGTGCCAGCAGCTCGGGCAGGGCTGGAAACACCATATATTTT. The encoded protein is CASSSGRAGNTIYF.

The genes are TRBV3-1 (or the pseudogene TRBV3-2) and TRBJ1-1, with unresolved D. Trimming pared 0 bases from V and 11 bases from J, leaving 13 bases between. Germline-derived CDR1 and CDR2 are LGHDT and YNNKEL (reference sequence). The CDR3 extends over 13 amino acids. In nucleotides, the CDR3 is TGTGCCAGCAGCCAAGATTCAGGCATTGAGGCTTTCTTT. The encoded protein is CASSQDSGIEAFF.

The genes are TRBV11-3 and TRBJ1-1; 7 bases agree with TRBD1. The ends lost 4 bases at V and 6 bases at J; junction bases unmatched: 2. The V gene's germline CDR1 is SGHNT and CDR2 YENEEA. CDR3 size: 12 residues. CDR3 in amino acids: CASSSQGAEAFF. CDR3 DNA: TGTGCCAGCAGCTCGCAGGGGGCTGAAGCTTTCTTT.